Below, 26 T cell receptor beta chains from the same sample are listed, as sequenced in a study of chemoradiotherapy in HPV16-positive cancers. This table comes from immunoSEQ multiplex PCR, and its TCRdb copy is limited to in-frame clones, with some not included. The sample yields about 12,000 clones, about 81% seen once. The biological material was taken from a patient who underwent chemoradiotherapy. These receptor sequences come from a human donor with HPV-associated anogenital cancer.

This clone has a handful of counts. This chain links TRBV2 with TRBJ2-1; 7 bases are shared with TRBD2. The CDR3 loop spans 15 amino acids. V lost 4 bases, J lost 9 bases, and 12 bases stayed unmatched. Germline V gives CDR1 SNHLY, CDR2 FYNNEI. This CDR3 is CASSVPAGRLSEQFF. For the CDR3, the DNA is TGTGCCAGCAGTGTCCCAGCGGGAAGGCTCTCTGAGCAGTTCTTC.

The V gene is TRBV7-9, the J gene TRBJ2-7; D is ambiguous. V was shortened by 11 bases and J by 3 bases, with 11 bases between the two germline ends. The CDR3 consists of 11 residues. Per the germline V gene, CDR1 is SEHNR and CDR2 is FQNEAQ (reference sequence). CDR3 DNA sequence: TGTGCCGTCGTAACGGACTACGAGCAGTACTTC. It codes for CAVVTDYEQYF.

The genes are TRBV7-2 and TRBJ1-2; tentative D call: TRBD1 (6 bases). V dropped 5 bases and J dropped 8 bases, with 15 bases sitting between them. CDR3 length: 13 residues. The germline V gene encodes CDR1 SGHTA and CDR2 FQGNSA. The CDR3 coding sequence is TGTGCCAGCAGCAGAATACAGGGATTAGGCTACACCTTC. Translated: CASSRIQGLGYTF.

The chain links TRBV5-1 to TRBJ2-7; D gene ambiguous. The CDR3 is 14 residues long. The germline CDR1 and CDR2 sequences are SGHRS and YFSETQ. Deletions cut 0 bases from V and 2 bases from J, with 9 bases between. The CDR3 is CASSLELGPYEQYF. CDR3 sequence (DNA): TGCGCCAGCAGCTTGGAACTGGGCCCCTACGAGCAGTACTTC.

The chain uses TRBV4-2 and TRBJ2-1, with D unclear. The V end was cut by 1 base, the J end by 5 bases, with 21 bases between. Germline V gives CDR1 LGHNA, CDR2 YNFKEQ. The CDR3 has 18 residues. The CDR3 coding sequence is TGTGCCAGCAGCCAAGTCATGTCAGCGTCCTTTCGGAACAATGAGCAGTTCTTC. Translation: CASSQVMSASFRNNEQFF.

This clone was picked up one time. The chain recombines TRBV6-4 with TRBJ2-2; 10 positions match TRBD2. This CDR3 is 15 amino acids long. CDR1 is MRHNA, CDR2 SNTAGT, per germline. Trimming cost V 3 bases and J 4 bases; bases outside gene matches: 2. CDR3 sequence reads: CASSEASGSTGELFF. The CDR3 bases are TGTGCCAGCAGTGAGGCTAGCGGGAGCACCGGGGAGCTGTTTTTT.

This clone turned up a few times. The CDR3 loop reads CATSRDLEAFF. In DNA form, the CDR3 reads TGTGCCACCAGCAGAGACCTTGAAGCTTTCTTT. The chain carries TRBV15 and TRBJ1-1; D unclear. The CDR3 totals 11 residues. Germline V gene sequence: CDR1 LNHNV, CDR2 YYDKDF (reference sequence). Between the trimmed V and J ends, which lost 0 bases and 7 bases, there was a span of 3 bases.

The chain links TRBV19 to TRBJ2-7; D gene uncertain. Per germline, CDR1 LNHDA and CDR2 SQIVND (reference sequence). V was trimmed by 4 bases and J by 3 bases, leaving 13 bases between them. The CDR3 totals 14 residues. The CDR3 sequence: CASSTALGVYEQYF. DNA of the CDR3: TGTGCCAGTAGTACCGCTCTTGGAGTCTACGAGCAGTACTTC.

V gene TRBV6-1 combines with J gene TRBJ2-7; 13 bases align to TRBD2. The length of the CDR3 is 15 residues. V shed 7 bases, J shed 2 bases, and the junction held 5 bases outside the gene matches. Germline V gives CDR1 MNHNS, CDR2 SASEGT. The CDR3 loop reads CASNAGTSGTYEQYF. The CDR3 DNA is TGTGCCAGCAACGCCGGGACTAGCGGGACCTACGAGCAGTACTTC.

This clone was recorded only once. The chain employs TRBV19 and TRBJ2-1; possibly TRBD2 for D (6 bases). Trimming took off 6 bases at V and 0 bases at J, with 15 bases between the two ends. Germline V CDR1 and CDR2: LNHDA, SQIVND (reference sequence). The CDR3 length is 16 residues. This CDR3 is CASSPGLGGSYNEQFF. CDR3 coding DNA: TGTGCCAGTAGCCCCGGTTTGGGAGGCTCCTACAATGAGCAGTTCTTC.

This clone was recorded only once. This chain uses TRBV4-3 with TRBJ2-1; D not certain. V lost 0 bases, J lost 1 base, and 13 bases lay in between. The germline gives CDR1 LGHNA, CDR2 YSLEER. The CDR3 is 17 amino acids. As DNA, the CDR3 is TGCGCCAGCAGCCAAGAAGGTTGGAGAGAATCCTACAATGAGCAGTTCTTC. It translates to CASSQEGWRESYNEQFF.

The gene calls are TRBV28 and TRBJ2-7; D unclear. From germline, CDR1 is MDHEN and CDR2 SYDVKM. The V end was cut by 2 bases, the J end by 4 bases, with 9 bases between. The CDR3 consists of 13 residues. CDR3 residues: CASSLEWFYEQYF. Here the CDR3 DNA reads TGTGCCAGCAGTTTAGAGTGGTTTTACGAGCAGTACTTC.

The rearrangement links TRBV4-2 to TRBJ2-3; 10 nucleotides line up with TRBD2. V gave up 0 bases and J gave up 3 bases; unmatched junction bases: 0. CDR3 length equals 15 residues. CDR1 is LGHNA, CDR2 YNFKEQ, per germline. The CDR3 nucleotides are TGTGCCAGCAGCCAAGAACTAGCGGGAACAGATACGCAGTATTTT. Amino acids: CASSQELAGTDTQYF.

This sequence joins TRBV6-5 and TRBJ2-1; TRBD2 aligns across 8 bases. V lost 5 bases to trimming and J lost 9 bases; unmatched junction nucleotides: 6. Germline values: CDR1 MNHEY, CDR2 SVGAGI. This CDR3 spans 13 amino acids. This CDR3 reads CASSDGLAGEQFF. DNA for the CDR3: TGTGCCAGCAGTGATGGACTAGCCGGTGAGCAGTTCTTC.

The chain employs TRBV5-4 and TRBJ2-3; D ambiguous. Looked up from germline, CDR1 is SGHNT and CDR2 is YYREEE (reference sequence). The CDR3 loop spans 13 amino acids. V lost 4 bases, J lost 1 base, and 7 bases lay in between. In DNA, the CDR3 is TGTGCCAGCAGCGGGTATCGCACAGATACGCAGTATTTT. This gives the protein CASSGYRTDTQYF.

This clone has more than one count but fewer than ten. Other DNA sequences in the same sample also yield this CDR3. This chain uses TRBV30 with TRBJ2-1; possibly TRBD1 or TRBD2 for D (5 bases each). Trimming took 0 bases from V and 0 from J, leaving 12 bases between them. This CDR3 spans 16 amino acids. Germline CDR1 and CDR2: GTSNPN and SVGIG (reference sequence). The CDR3 region is CAWSVLGRSSYNEQFF. The CDR3 bases are TGTGCCTGGAGTGTATTGGGACGGAGCTCCTACAATGAGCAGTTCTTC.

The chain has TRBV13 and TRBJ1-4; D remains ambiguous. Germline V CDR1 and CDR2: PRHDT, FYEKMQ (reference sequence). Trimming removed 5 bases at V and 5 bases at J, with 15 bases between. This CDR3 has 15 residues. CDR3 in DNA: TGTGCCAGCAGCCAGCGCGAGGGCCTAAATGAAAAACTGTTTTTT. Protein product: CASSQREGLNEKLFF.

The chain combines TRBV27 with TRBJ1-5, with D hard to call. The CDR3 length is 13 residues. Germline V gene data show CDR1 as MNHEY and CDR2 as SMNVEV (reference sequence). V was trimmed by 2 bases and J by 3 bases, leaving 5 bases between them. CDR3: CASSLQINQPQHF. The CDR3 bases are TGTGCCAGCAGTTTACAGATCAATCAGCCCCAGCATTTT.

The CDR3 coding sequence is TGTGCCAGCAGCTTAGGGACCACAGATACGCAGTATTTT. Translating it yields CASSLGTTDTQYF. The chain couples TRBV7-9 to TRBJ2-3; D remains ambiguous. CDR1 and CDR2 from the germline V gene are SEHNR and FQNEAQ (reference sequence). V gave up 1 base and J gave up 2 bases, with 4 bases separating them. This CDR3 is 13 amino acids long.

The chain has TRBV9 and TRBJ2-1; D possibly matches TRBD1 or TRBD2 (5 bases each). CDR3 length: 16 residues. Germline lookup yields CDR1 SGDLS and CDR2 YYNGEE. V lost 1 base to trimming and J lost 9 bases, with 20 bases between them. The CDR3 sequence is CASSVSPAGGESEQFF. CDR3 DNA: TGTGCCAGCAGCGTATCCCCGGCTGGGGGAGAGAGTGAGCAGTTCTTC.

As DNA, the CDR3 is TGTGCCAGCAGCGAGGACAGGGGTTCAGATACGCAGTATTTT. Its protein product is CASSEDRGSDTQYF. This rearrangement joins TRBV7-2 to TRBJ2-3; 9 bases match TRBD1. Germline V CDR1 and CDR2: SGHTA, FQGNSA. This CDR3 contains 14 residues. The V and J ends lost 5 bases and 4 bases, in that order; junction bases with no gene match: 4.

This chain links TRBV28 with TRBJ1-1, with a weak D call TRBD1 (5 bases). CDR1 MDHEN and CDR2 SYDVKM come from the germline V gene. V was clipped by 5 bases and J by 4 bases, with 17 bases between them. This CDR3 spans 15 amino acids. CDR3 in amino acids: CASSPDFRGGTEAFF. The CDR3 nucleotides read TGTGCCAGCAGTCCCGACTTCCGGGGGGGCACTGAAGCTTTCTTT.

The chain joins TRBV9 to TRBJ2-5; 11 bases are shared with TRBD1. CDR1 is SGDLS, CDR2 YYNGEE, per germline. J gave up 4 bases and V 7 bases, and 9 bases lay outside the gene matches. CDR3 length equals 15 residues. The CDR3 DNA follows: TGTGCCAGCTCGATAGGACAGGGGGCGAGAGAGACCCAGTACTTC. Amino acid sequence: CASSIGQGARETQYF.

This clone turned up a few times. The J gene is TRBJ1-1, the V gene TRBV9; 10 positions agree with TRBD1. The trim removed 3 bases at V and 4 bases at J, leaving 6 bases unmatched. The CDR3 runs 15 residues. Germline CDR1 reads SGDLS; CDR2 reads YYNGEE. The CDR3 reads CASSATGGYGTEAFF. Written as DNA, the CDR3 is TGTGCCAGCAGCGCGACAGGGGGCTACGGCACTGAAGCTTTCTTT.

V usage is TRBV9 and J usage is TRBJ1-2, with TRBD1 matching 9 bases. CDR3 length: 14 residues. The germline V gene encodes CDR1 SGDLS and CDR2 YYNGEE. The J segment lost 7 bases and the V segment lost 4 bases, leaving 8 bases of the junction unmatched. CDR3 protein: CASSPGTGFPGYTF. The CDR3 DNA reads TGTGCCAGCAGCCCCGGGACAGGGTTCCCTGGCTACACCTTC.

V and J are TRBV4-1 and TRBJ2-1; D unresolved. Trimming left V 0 bases short and J 7 bases short, with 7 bases between. This CDR3 is built from 13 residues. CDR1 and CDR2 from the germline V gene are MGHRA and YSYEKL. DNA of the CDR3: TGCGCCAGCAGCCAAGAAGTCTGGAATGAGCAGTTCTTC. This encodes CASSQEVWNEQFF.